This T cell receptor (beta chain) comes out of a study of cytomegalovirus exposure and HLA in healthy donors (dated by TCRdb to about 2017). General notes on the study: An earlier analysis of approximately 640 of the donors reported approximately 270 Gb of sequence data and 120 million or so unique TCR beta sequences from approximately 180 million T cells. The aim of the study was to test whether cataloging public T cell receptors could identify signatures of past pathogen exposure. Rather than drawing on any new phenotypic data, the later analysis identified candidate immune exposures from TCR beta sequences and the way those sequences occurred across donors. An earlier analysis of several hundred of the donors applied high-throughput TCR beta sequencing to assess whether each TCR beta V gene segment acted as functional or pseudogenic. In addition to the first cohort of several hundred subjects, a separate validation cohort of some 120 different subjects was used. Class I and class II HLA loci were covered by the typing at four-digit resolution. A later genetic analysis took genome-wide SNP genotypes for about 55% of the 666 donors and used that subset as a discovery cohort. The number of typed donors differed by locus: about 620-640 for A, B, C, DRB1 and DQB1; roughly 510 for DQA1; roughly 600 for DPA1; and roughly 490 for DPB1. Of the 300 to 500 genotyped donors, 70% to 90% were placed in the genetic ancestry cluster associated with self-reported Caucasian donors. On average, roughly 200,000 unique TCR beta nucleotide sequences were sequenced per donor among 398 genotyped donors of the cohort, with about 19% of those sequences being non-productive. To predict cytomegalovirus infection status, the study combined high-throughput TCR immunosequencing, statistical association of individual TCRs with disease status, and machine learning. A later analysis re-examined previously published TCR beta repertoires from around 670 donors and added high-resolution HLA genotyping to investigate patterns of TCR occurrence. An early release that covered about 600 HLA-typed donors contained around 300 gigabases of sequencing data and 65 million to 100 million unique TCR sequences. Donor age, sex, ethnicity and CMV serostatus were collected together with the repertoire data. Roughly 5 DR-DQ haplotypes were handled as single units for association and clustering, since linkage in the cohort was strong. All discovery cohort repertoires had been generated on a single sequencing platform. Using immunosequencing, the study profiled T cell repertoires from about 610 subjects and related those repertoires to cytomegalovirus serostatus.

Comments on this clone: The clone's antigen remains unknown. Base-call qualities are not available, and no considerably larger clone is one nucleotide away.

Broad study findings and their caveats: In an earlier analysis of several hundred of the donors, most TCR beta V segments were observed in productive rearrangements about 90% or about 30% of the time, broadly matching IMGT annotations. A few of the identified cytomegalovirus-associated TCR beta chains were confirmed in vitro to be specific for cytomegalovirus antigens. Across donors, most TCR sequences were observed very rarely, whereas some public TCRs were present in many individuals. V-gene and J-gene trimming of TCR beta chains was associated with a missense DCLRE1C variant in a later genetic analysis, and the association was replicated in an independent cohort. The earlier analysis of 587 of the donors excluded roughly 17 rarely observed V segments, including chromosome 9 orphons, because counts were too low. A later analysis associated about 16,000 TCR beta sequences with specific HLA alleles at a false discovery rate of 0.05. According to a later analysis, most CMV-associated TCR beta chains appeared to be HLA-restricted, and the HLA associations seemed to be driven largely by CMV exposure. In a later analysis, HLA-associated TCR beta chains showed more clonal expansion and lower generation probabilities than non-associated chains that were equally common. According to a later analysis, TCR association rates differed among HLA loci, with DRB1 alleles showing the most associated TCRs and HLA-C alleles showing the fewest. The only immune exposure information available for the cohort was CMV serostatus. A group of highly shared sequence variants was considered likely to be a technical artifact of the sequencing pipeline. A further reported finding was that TCR beta sequences accurately predicted the HLA-A and HLA-B alleles for most subjects in the first cohort. The study gave a list of more than 150 TCR beta chains associated with cytomegalovirus. Some IMGT-functional V segments, including TRBV6-2 and TRBV6-3, could not be distinguished by the 87-base-pair reads and were therefore excluded. According to the authors, the approach could potentially be generalized to other disease states and immunological phenotypes. Linkage disequilibrium might explain the correlated functional status among segregating V segments, but an unknown experimental factor could not be ruled out. The classifier was reported to diagnose cytomegalovirus status with high specificity and sensitivity in both the original cohort and the validation cohort. In a later genetic analysis, fewer N-insertions in productive TCRs were reported among donors in an Asian-associated ancestry cluster than the roughly 700-donor mean. The cohort was sequenced for TCR beta chains only, and without alpha or paired-chain data the features that could be detected were limited. When HLA alleles, especially DR and DQ, strongly co-occurred, TCR associations were difficult to assign to individual alleles. HLA typing was unavailable for some donors at each locus, so association tests used only the typed subset. Sequencing depth was assumed to be roughly uniform across donors in the presence/absence analyses, though that assumption may not hold. In a later analysis, several top co-occurrence clusters were reported to appear linked to parvovirus B19, influenza, CMV and Epstein-Barr virus.

V lost 6 bases and J lost 6 bases, and the count of bases not matched to a germline gene is 11. Inclusive of the bounding cysteine and phenylalanine, the CDR3 is 15 residues long. Here the CDR3 DNA is all that survives: 45 bases in frame from base 1. Reading the germline V gene gives CDR1 KGHSH and CDR2 LQKENI. In total, about 650 healthy bone marrow donors made up the cohort. Cohort members were all nominally healthy when sampled, although unrecorded immune exposures were likely present. The donor tested CMV seropositive and was one of the 289 seropositive cohort members. Each donor provided a peripheral blood sample, and peripheral blood mononuclear cells were used for TCR beta sequencing. Genomic DNA was extracted from the blood cell samples with the Qiagen DNeasy Blood Extraction Kit. Preparation of the library involved the immunoSEQ multiplex PCR assay. For the multiplex PCR, a mixture combining 60 forward primers for TCR Vbeta segments and 13 reverse primers for TCR Jbeta segments was used. The CDR3 region of rearranged TCR beta genes was amplified from genomic DNA by a multiplex PCR assay. On the Illumina HiSeq System, the amplified TCR beta libraries were sequenced as 87-base-pair reads. As for the original processing: Across the 500 to 850 repertoires, a later analysis counted around 80 million unique TCR beta chains, 9.5 million to 12 million of which were shared by at least two donors. Raw reads were error-corrected and collapsed into unique sequences with a nearest-neighbor algorithm that merged closely related sequences to remove PCR and sequencing errors. CDR3 sequences were aligned to IMGT reference sequences to assign V, D and J gene segments. For a sequence to be retained, a match of at least six nucleotides to both a V gene segment and a J gene segment was required. Rearrangements were classified as productive when the CDR3 lacked stop codons and remained in frame with V and J, and all other rearrangements were classified as non-productive. CDR3 was defined according to IMGT convention as the region running from the second conserved V-encoded cysteine to the conserved J-encoded phenylalanine. The earlier analysis of about 590 of the donors excluded sequences that lacked an unambiguous match to a single V gene segment. In an earlier analysis of 587 of the donors, V segments were called functional above 56.7% productive rearrangements and were called segregating when the between-donor standard deviation exceeded 5%. A statistical classification framework was developed to diagnose cytomegalovirus status using the catalog of TCR beta chain sequences. A later analysis assigned V and J genes by comparing TCR nucleotide sequences with IMGT/GENE-DB human TR gene sequences. Using the TCRdist pipeline, a later analysis assigned CDR3 sequences along with most-parsimonious VDJ recombination scenarios. In a later analysis, each TCR beta chain was defined by its CDR3 amino acid sequence together with its V-gene family, and reads without a unique V-gene family were excluded. As a way to deal with suspected cross-contamination and a sequencing artifact, a later analysis dropped 450 to 700 nucleotide sequences that were highly shared and had low generation probability. For each public chain, a later analysis derived a clonal expansion index from normalized ranks of inferred template counts within each repertoire. In a later analysis, generation probabilities were computed with a VDJ recombination model fitted to out-of-frame rearrangements, and the resulting probabilities were checked against IGoR. In a later analysis, hypergeometric tests were used to score TCR-TCR, TCR-HLA and TCR-CMV co-occurrence, with a repertoire-size bias correction applied to TCR pairs. In a later analysis, false discovery rates were estimated by permuting HLA or CMV assignments 20 times. In a later analysis, co-occurring TCRs were grouped with DBSCAN, and TCRdist sequence similarity was added when clustering was performed within HLA-allele-positive subsets. Co-occurrence clustering excluded repertoires with fewer than 30,000 or more than 120,000 public chains, plus five with anomalous nucleotide sharing. In TCRdb, the immuneACCESS table is reduced to in-frame sequences with V and J assigned. These tables do not hold every clone; where another copy was compared, an unresolved V gene accounts for under half, and the others remain unexplained. The V and J calls and clone size come from that table; D and trimming were worked out from the DNA. This sample lists under 200,000 clones; 75% to 85% were detected once. Of the sample, 7% to 9% falls within the top ten clones.

The sequenced sample consisted of PBMCs. The clonotype originates from a male donor in good health and CMV-seropositive. The sequence links TRBV18 to TRBJ2-7; 10 junctional bases match TRBD2. CDR3 loop: CASSPTGSGGPEQYF. Here is the DNA: TGTGCCAGCTCCCCCACAGGTAGCGGGGGGCCCGAGCAGTACTTC.